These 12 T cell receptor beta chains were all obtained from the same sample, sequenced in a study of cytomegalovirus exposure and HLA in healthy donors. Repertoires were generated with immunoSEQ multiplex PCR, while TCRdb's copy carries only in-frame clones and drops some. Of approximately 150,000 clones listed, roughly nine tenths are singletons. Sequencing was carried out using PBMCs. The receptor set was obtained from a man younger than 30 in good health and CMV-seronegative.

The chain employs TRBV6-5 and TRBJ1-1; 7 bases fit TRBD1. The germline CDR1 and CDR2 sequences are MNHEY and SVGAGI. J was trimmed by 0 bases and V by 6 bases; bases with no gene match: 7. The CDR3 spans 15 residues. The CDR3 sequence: CASRDTGQLNTEAFF. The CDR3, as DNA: TGTGCCAGCAGAGACACGGGACAGTTGAACACTGAAGCTTTCTTT.

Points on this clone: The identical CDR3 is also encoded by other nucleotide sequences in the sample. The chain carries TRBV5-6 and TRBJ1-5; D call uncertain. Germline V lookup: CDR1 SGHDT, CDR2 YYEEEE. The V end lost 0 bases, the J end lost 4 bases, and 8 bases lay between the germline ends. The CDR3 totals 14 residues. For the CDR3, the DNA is TGTGCCAGCAGCTTGGCCGGAGGGAATCAGCCCCAGCATTTT. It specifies CASSLAGGNQPQHF.

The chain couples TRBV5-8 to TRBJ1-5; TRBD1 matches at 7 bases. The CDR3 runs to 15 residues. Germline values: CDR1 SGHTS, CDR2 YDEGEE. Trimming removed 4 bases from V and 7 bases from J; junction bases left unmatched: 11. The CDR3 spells CASSIEGARGQPQHF. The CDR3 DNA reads TGTGCCAGCAGCATAGAGGGGGCGCGAGGGCAGCCCCAGCATTTT.

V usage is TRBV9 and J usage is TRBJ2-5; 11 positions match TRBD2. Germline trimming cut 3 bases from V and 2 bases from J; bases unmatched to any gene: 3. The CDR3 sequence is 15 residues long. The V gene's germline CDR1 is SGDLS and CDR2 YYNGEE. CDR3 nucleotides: TGTGCCAGCAGCGATAGCGGGAGGGGACAAGAGACCCAGTACTTC. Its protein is CASSDSGRGQETQYF. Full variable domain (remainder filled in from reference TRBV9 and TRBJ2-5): DSGVTQTPKHLITATGQRVTLRCSPRSGDLSVYWYQQSLDQGLQFLIQYYNGEERAKGNILERFSAQQFPDLHSELNLSSLELGDSALYFCASSDSGRGQETQYFGPGTRLLVL.

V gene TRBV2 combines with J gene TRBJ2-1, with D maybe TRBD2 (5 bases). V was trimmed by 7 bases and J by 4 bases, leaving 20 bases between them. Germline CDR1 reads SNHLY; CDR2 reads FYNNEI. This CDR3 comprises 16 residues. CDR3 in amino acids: CASKFPQARVYNEQFF. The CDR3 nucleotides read TGTGCCAGCAAGTTCCCTCAGGCGAGGGTGTACAATGAGCAGTTCTTC.

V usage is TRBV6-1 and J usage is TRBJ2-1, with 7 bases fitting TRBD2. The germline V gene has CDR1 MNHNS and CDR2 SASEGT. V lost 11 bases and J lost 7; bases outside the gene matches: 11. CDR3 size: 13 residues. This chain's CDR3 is CAGSGRAWNEQFF. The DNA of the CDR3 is TGTGCCGGTTCAGGGAGGGCTTGGAATGAGCAGTTCTTC.

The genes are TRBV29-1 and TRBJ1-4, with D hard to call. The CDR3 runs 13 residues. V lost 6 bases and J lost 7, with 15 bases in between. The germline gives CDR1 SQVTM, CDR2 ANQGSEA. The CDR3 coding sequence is TGCAGCGTAGCTACTAATGAGGGTGAAAAACTGTTTTTT. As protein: CSVATNEGEKLFF.

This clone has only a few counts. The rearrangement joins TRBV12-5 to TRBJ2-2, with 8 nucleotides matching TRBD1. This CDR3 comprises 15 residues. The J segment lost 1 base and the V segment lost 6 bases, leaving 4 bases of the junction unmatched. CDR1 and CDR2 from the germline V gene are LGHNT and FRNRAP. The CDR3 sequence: CASGKGQVNTGELFF. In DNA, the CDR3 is TGTGCTAGTGGAAAGGGACAGGTGAACACCGGGGAGCTGTTTTTT.

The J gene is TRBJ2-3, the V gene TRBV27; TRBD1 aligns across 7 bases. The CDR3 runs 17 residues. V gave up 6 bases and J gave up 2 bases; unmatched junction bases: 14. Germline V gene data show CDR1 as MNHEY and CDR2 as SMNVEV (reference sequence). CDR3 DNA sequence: TGTGCCAGCAGCCCGAGTGGTGACAGGGTTTACACAGATACGCAGTATTTT. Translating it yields CASSPSGDRVYTDTQYF.

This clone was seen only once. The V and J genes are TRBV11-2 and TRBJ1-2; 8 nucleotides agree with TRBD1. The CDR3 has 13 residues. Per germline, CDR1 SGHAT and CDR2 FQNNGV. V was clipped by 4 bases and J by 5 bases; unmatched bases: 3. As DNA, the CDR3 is TGTGCCAGCAGCTATCGACAGGGGTATGGCTACACCTTC. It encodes CASSYRQGYGYTF.

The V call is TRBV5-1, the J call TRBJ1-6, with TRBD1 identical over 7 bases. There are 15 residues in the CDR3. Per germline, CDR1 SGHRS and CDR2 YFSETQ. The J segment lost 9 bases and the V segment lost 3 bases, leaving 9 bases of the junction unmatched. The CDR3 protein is CASSWDSPFGSPLHF. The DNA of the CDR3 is TGCGCCAGCAGCTGGGACAGCCCTTTTGGTTCACCCCTCCACTTT.

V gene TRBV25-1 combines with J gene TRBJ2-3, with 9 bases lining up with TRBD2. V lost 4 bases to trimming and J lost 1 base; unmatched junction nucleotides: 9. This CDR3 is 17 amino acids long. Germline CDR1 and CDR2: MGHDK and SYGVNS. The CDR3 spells CASSVSGASGGTDTQYF. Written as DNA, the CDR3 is TGTGCCAGCAGTGTATCAGGGGCTAGCGGGGGCACAGATACGCAGTATTTT.